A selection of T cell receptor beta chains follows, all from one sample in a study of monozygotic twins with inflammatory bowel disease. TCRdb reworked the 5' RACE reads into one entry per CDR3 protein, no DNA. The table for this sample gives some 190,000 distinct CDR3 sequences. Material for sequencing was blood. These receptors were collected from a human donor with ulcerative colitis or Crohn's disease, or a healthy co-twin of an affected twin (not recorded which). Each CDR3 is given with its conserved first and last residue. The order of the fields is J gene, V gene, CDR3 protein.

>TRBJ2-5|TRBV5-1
CASSLSGTLQETQYF
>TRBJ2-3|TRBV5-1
CASSLDGGNTQYF
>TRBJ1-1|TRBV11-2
CASSLVIGTSTEAFF
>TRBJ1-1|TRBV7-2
CASSLIQGYTEAFF
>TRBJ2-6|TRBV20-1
CSASSTSGSSGANVLTF
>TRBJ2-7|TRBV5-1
CASTVGQGYSYEQYF
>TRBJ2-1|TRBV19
CASSIRRETYNEQFF
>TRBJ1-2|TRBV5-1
CASSLASAGGVGYTF
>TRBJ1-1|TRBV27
CASSSVGQGGDTEAFF
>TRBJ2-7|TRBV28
CASRTSGRAGYEQYF
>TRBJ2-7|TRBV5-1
CASGYGSYEQYF
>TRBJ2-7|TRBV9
CASRPGTRRCEQYF
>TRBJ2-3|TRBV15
CATSRLAESTDTQYF
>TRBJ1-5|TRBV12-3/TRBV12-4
CASSFDPTKGSNQPQHF
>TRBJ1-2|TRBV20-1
CSAGDRGRLKDGYTF
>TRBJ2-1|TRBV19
CASRGASYNEQFF
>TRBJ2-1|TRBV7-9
CASSFPSGLLNEQFF
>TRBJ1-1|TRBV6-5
CASSYSVTGGTEAFF
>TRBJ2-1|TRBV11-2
CASSLGVDEQFF
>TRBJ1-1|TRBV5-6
CASSPLMNTEAFF
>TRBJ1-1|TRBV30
CAWNFDRDEAFF
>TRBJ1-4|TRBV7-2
CASSPQNSEKLFF
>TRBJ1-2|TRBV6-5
CASSYSRGIYGYTF
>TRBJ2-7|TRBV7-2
CASSPRDEQYF
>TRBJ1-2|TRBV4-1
CASSQDSGTGDGYTF
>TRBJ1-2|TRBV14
CASSQSQSGGYTF
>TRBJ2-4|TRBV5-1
CASSPLLRQGASLAKNIQYF
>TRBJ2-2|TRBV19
CATAAANTGELFF
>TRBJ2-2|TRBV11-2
CASSLYRAVTGELFF
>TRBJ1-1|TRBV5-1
CASSENTEAFF
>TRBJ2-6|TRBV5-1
CASSLETGANVLTF
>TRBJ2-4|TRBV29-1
CSVGQVDKNIQYF
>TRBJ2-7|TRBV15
CATSQQGAIYEQYF
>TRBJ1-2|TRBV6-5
CASSSESGTGYGYTF
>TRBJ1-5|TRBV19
CASSITGVGNQPQHF
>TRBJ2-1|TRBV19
CASSMGLAARGQFF
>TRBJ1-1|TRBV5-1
CASSLDGGNTEAFF
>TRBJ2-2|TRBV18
CASSPPGQTGELFF
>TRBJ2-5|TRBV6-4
CASSSISGETQYF
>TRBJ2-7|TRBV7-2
CASTPGQVTYEQYF
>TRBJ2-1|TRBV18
CASSGWDRAENKQFF
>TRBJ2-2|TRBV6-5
CASIKKVTGELFF
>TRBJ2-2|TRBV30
CASGGLGGTGELFF